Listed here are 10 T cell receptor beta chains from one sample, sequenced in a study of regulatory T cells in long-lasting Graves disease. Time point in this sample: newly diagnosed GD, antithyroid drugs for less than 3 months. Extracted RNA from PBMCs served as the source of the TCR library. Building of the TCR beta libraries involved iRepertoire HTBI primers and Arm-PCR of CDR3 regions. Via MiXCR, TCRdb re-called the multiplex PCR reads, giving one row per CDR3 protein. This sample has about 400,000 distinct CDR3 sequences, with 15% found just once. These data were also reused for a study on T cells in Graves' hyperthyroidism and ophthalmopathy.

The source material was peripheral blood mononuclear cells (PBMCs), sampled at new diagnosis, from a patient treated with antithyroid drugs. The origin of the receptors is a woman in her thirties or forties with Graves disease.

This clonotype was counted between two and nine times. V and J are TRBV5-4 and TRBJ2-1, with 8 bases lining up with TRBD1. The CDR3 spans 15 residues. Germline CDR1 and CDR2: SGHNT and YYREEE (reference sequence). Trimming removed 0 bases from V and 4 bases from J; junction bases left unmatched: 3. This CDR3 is CASSLVGQEYNEQFF. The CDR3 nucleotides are TGTGCCAGCAGCTTGGTGGGACAGGAGTACAATGAGCAGTTCTTC.

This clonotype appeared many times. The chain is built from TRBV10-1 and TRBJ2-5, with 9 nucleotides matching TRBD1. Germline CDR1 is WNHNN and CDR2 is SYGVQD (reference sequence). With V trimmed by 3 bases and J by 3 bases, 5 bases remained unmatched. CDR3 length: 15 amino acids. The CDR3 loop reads CASSDPRTGEETQYF. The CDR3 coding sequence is TGCGCCAGCAGTGACCCCAGGACAGGGGAAGAGACCCAGTACTTC.

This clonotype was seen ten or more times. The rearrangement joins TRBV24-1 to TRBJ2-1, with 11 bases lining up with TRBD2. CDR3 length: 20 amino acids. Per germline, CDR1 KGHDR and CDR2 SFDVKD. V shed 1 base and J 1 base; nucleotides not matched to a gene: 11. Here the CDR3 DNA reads TGTGCCACCAGTGATTTCACTAGCGGGAGCCGGGGGGCGTCCTACAATGAGCAGTTCTTC. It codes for CATSDFTSGSRGASYNEQFF.

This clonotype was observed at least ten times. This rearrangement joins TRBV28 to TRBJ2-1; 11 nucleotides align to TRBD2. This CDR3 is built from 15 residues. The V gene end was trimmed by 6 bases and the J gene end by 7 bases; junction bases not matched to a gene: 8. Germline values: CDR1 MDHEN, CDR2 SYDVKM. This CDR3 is CASSYIAGGPNEQFF. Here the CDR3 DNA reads TGTGCCAGCAGCTATATAGCGGGAGGGCCGAATGAGCAGTTCTTC.

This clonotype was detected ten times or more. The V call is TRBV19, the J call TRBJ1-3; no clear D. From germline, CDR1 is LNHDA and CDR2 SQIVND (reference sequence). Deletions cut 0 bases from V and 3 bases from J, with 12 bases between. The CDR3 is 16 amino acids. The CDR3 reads CASSIDPGGVGNTIYF. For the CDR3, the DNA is TGTGCCAGTAGTATAGATCCGGGAGGAGTTGGAAACACCATATATTTT.

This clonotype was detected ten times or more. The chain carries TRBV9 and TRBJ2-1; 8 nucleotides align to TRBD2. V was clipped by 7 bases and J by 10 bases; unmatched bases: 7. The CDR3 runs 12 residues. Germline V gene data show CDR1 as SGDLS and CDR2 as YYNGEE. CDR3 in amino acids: CASGRGGPEQFF. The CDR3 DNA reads TGTGCCAGCGGACGGGGGGGGCCCGAGCAGTTCTTC. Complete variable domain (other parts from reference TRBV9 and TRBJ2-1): DSGVTQTPKHLITATGQRVTLRCSPRSGDLSVYWYQQSLDQGLQFLIQYYNGEERAKGNILERFSAQQFPDLHSELNLSSLELGDSALYFCASGRGGPEQFFGPGTRLTVL.

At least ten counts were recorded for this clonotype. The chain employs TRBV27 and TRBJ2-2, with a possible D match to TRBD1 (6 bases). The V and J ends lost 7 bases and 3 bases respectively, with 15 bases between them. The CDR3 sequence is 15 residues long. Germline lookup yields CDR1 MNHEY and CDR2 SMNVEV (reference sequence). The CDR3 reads CASTPHAGDTGELFF. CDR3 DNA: TGTGCCAGCACCCCTCATGCAGGGGACACCGGGGAGCTGTTTTTT.

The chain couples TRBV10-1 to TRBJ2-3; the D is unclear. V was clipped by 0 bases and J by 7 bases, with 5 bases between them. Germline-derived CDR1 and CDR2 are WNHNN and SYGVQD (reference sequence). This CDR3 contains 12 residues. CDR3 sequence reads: CASSESYHTQYF. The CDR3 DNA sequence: TGCGCCAGCAGTGAGTCGTATCATACGCAGTATTTT.

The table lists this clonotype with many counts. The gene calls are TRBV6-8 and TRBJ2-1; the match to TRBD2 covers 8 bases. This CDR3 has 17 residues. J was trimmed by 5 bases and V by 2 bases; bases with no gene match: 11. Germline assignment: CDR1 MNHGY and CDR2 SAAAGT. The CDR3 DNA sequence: TGTGCCAGCAGTTACCCCGGGGGGGGAGTGGGGGACAATGAGCAGTTCTTC. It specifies CASSYPGGGVGDNEQFF.

The DNA for the CDR3 is TGTGCCAGCAGCGAACGGGACAGGGTAGTCTCTGAGCAGTTCTTC. Protein product: CASSERDRVVSEQFF. The gene calls are TRBV7-9 and TRBJ2-1; 9 positions agree with TRBD1. The CDR3 contains 15 residues. After removal of 5 bases from V and 9 bases from J, the junction contained 11 bases not matched to a gene. CDR1 SEHNR and CDR2 FQNEAQ come from the germline V gene (reference sequence).